The present entry profiles one TCR beta chain with its context. Its antigen has not been determined. Base qualities are not recorded, but no much larger clone differs from it by a single base. The data belong to a study of cytomegalovirus exposure and HLA in healthy donors listed by TCRdb under 2017. For the wider study: An earlier analysis of roughly 570 of the donors reported 276 Gb of sequence data and 117 million unique TCR beta sequences obtained from about 179 million T cells. Five DR-DQ haplotypes were treated as single units for association and clustering because of strong linkage in the cohort. To predict cytomegalovirus infection status, the study combined high-throughput TCR immunosequencing, statistical association of individual TCRs with disease status, and machine learning. HLA typing covered class I and class II loci at four-digit resolution. All discovery cohort repertoires had been generated using a single sequencing platform. Across 300 to 400 genotyped donors of the cohort, an average of roughly 230,000 unique TCR beta nucleotide sequences per donor were sequenced, and roughly 20% of those sequences were non-productive. An earlier analysis of roughly 580 of the donors used high-throughput TCR beta sequencing to judge whether each TCR beta V gene segment behaved as functional or pseudogenic. The number of donors typed differed by locus, with roughly 629-640 for A, B, C, DRB1 and DQB1, 522 for DQA1, 606 for DPA1, and some 440 for DPB1. Using immunosequencing, the study profiled T cell repertoires from 666 subjects and related those repertoires to cytomegalovirus serostatus. Rather than using new phenotypic data, the later analysis identified candidate immune exposures from TCR beta sequences and from how often those sequences occurred across donors. Of the roughly 400 genotyped donors, 65% to 90% fell in the genetic ancestry cluster associated with self-reported Caucasian donors. The aim of the study was to test whether cataloging public T cell receptors could identify signatures of past pathogen exposure. To study patterns of TCR occurrence, a later analysis re-analyzed previously published TCR beta repertoires from 650 to 750 donors and added high-resolution HLA genotyping. A later genetic analysis used genome-wide SNP genotypes for about 55% of the 666 donors, treating that subset as a discovery cohort. Besides the first cohort of about 730 subjects, a separate validation cohort made up of 90 to 150 different subjects was used. Roughly 300 gigabases of sequencing data and approximately 85 million unique TCR sequences were included in an early release covering 550 to 650 HLA-typed donors. Donor age, sex, ethnicity and CMV serostatus were collected together with the repertoire data. General findings and caveats noted by the study authors: An association between a missense DCLRE1C variant and V-gene and J-gene trimming of TCR beta chains was found in a later genetic analysis and replicated in an independent cohort. A further reported finding was that TCR beta sequences accurately predicted the HLA-A and HLA-B alleles for most subjects in the first cohort. The classifier was reported to diagnose cytomegalovirus status with high specificity and sensitivity in both the original and validation cohorts. Because counts were too low, around 17 rarely observed V segments, including chromosome 9 orphons, were left out of the earlier analysis of 587 of the donors. Several of the top co-occurrence clusters appeared to be linked to parvovirus B19, influenza, CMV and Epstein-Barr virus, according to a later analysis. In vitro tests confirmed that a few of the cytomegalovirus-associated TCR beta chains recognize cytomegalovirus antigens. CMV serostatus was the only immune exposure information available for the cohort. The authors suggested that the approach could potentially be extended to other disease states and immunological phenotypes. Linkage disequilibrium might explain the correlated functional status among segregating V segments, but an unknown experimental factor could not be excluded. The study gave a list of roughly 150 TCR beta chains associated with cytomegalovirus. In a later analysis, HLA-associated TCR beta chains were found to be more clonally expanded and to have lower generation probabilities than equally common non-associated chains. A later analysis associated about 16,000 TCR beta sequences with specific HLA alleles at a false discovery rate of 0.05. Some IMGT-functional V segments, including TRBV6-2 and TRBV6-3, could not be told apart with the 87-base-pair reads, so those segments were excluded. In an earlier analysis of approximately 600 of the donors, most TCR beta V segments were observed in productive rearrangements about 90% or about 30% of the time, broadly matching IMGT annotations. When HLA alleles, especially DR and DQ, strongly co-occurred, attributing TCR associations to individual alleles was difficult. Roughly uniform sequencing depth across donors was assumed in presence/absence analyses, although this assumption may not hold. Most TCR sequences were seen in very few donors, while some public TCRs were found in many individuals. The cohort was sequenced for TCR beta chains only, and without alpha or paired-chain data the features that could be detected were limited. A cluster of highly shared sequence variants was judged likely to represent a technical artifact of the sequencing pipeline. In a later analysis, the rate of TCR association differed among HLA loci, with DRB1 alleles having the most associated TCRs and HLA-C alleles having the fewest. Most CMV-associated TCR beta chains appeared to be HLA-restricted in a later analysis, and the HLA associations seemed to be driven largely by CMV exposure. A later genetic analysis reported fewer N-insertions in productive TCRs among donors in an Asian-associated ancestry cluster than the approximately 670-donor mean. Because HLA typing was unavailable for some donors at each locus, only the typed subset was used in association tests.

The CDR3, cysteine through phenylalanine, is 13 amino acids long. This entry keeps only the CDR3 DNA: 39 bases, framed from base 1. V is clipped by 5 bases and J by 2 bases, and the sequence between their germline boundaries is 10 bases long. The CDR1 and CDR2 encoded by the germline V gene are SGHTS and YDEGEE. The cohort was made up of 666 healthy bone marrow donors. Cohort members were all nominally healthy when sampled, although unrecorded immune exposures were likely present. The donor tested CMV seronegative and was one of the 352 seronegative cohort members. A peripheral blood sample was provided by each donor, and peripheral blood mononuclear cells were used for TCR beta sequencing. The Qiagen DNeasy Blood Extraction Kit was used to extract genomic DNA from the blood cell samples. Libraries came from the immunoSEQ multiplex PCR assay. The multiplex PCR relied on a mix of 60 forward primers for TCR Vbeta segments and 13 reverse primers for TCR Jbeta segments. Amplification of the CDR3 region of rearranged TCR beta genes was performed with a multiplex PCR assay on genomic DNA. Amplified TCR beta libraries were sequenced as 87-base-pair reads on the Illumina HiSeq System. In the original analysis: A later analysis tallied roughly 78 million unique TCR beta chains across the 550 to 850 repertoires, and approximately 11 million of those chains were shared by two or more donors. Raw reads were error-corrected and collapsed into unique sequences with a nearest-neighbor algorithm that merged closely related sequences to remove PCR and sequencing errors. Alignment of CDR3 sequences to IMGT reference sequences was used to assign V, D and J gene segments. For a sequence to be retained, at least a six-nucleotide match to both a V gene segment and a J gene segment was required. Rearrangements were called productive when the CDR3 lacked stop codons and stayed in frame with V and J; all others were non-productive. Following IMGT convention, CDR3 was defined as the stretch from the second conserved V-encoded cysteine up to the conserved J-encoded phenylalanine. The earlier analysis of roughly 590 of the donors excluded sequences that lacked an unambiguous match to a single V gene segment. In an earlier analysis of approximately 590 of the donors, a V segment was called functional when productive rearrangements were above 56.7%, and segregating when the standard deviation between donors exceeded 5%. A statistical classification framework was built for diagnosing cytomegalovirus status from the catalog of TCR beta chain sequences. V and J gene assignment, in a later analysis, came from comparing TCR nucleotide sequences with IMGT/GENE-DB human TR gene sequences. In a later analysis, CDR3 sequences and most-parsimonious VDJ recombination scenarios were assigned using the TCRdist pipeline. In a later analysis, every TCR beta chain was defined by the combination of its CDR3 amino acid sequence and its V-gene family, and reads without a unique V-gene family were dropped. A later analysis removed over 500 highly shared, low-generation-probability nucleotide sequences to deal with suspected cross-contamination and a sequencing artifact. In a later analysis, a clonal expansion index was calculated for each public chain from normalized within-repertoire ranks of inferred template counts. In a later analysis, generation probabilities were computed with a VDJ recombination model fitted to out-of-frame rearrangements, and the resulting probabilities were checked against IGoR. In a later analysis, TCR-TCR, TCR-HLA and TCR-CMV co-occurrence was scored with hypergeometric tests, and a repertoire-size bias correction was applied to TCR pairs. A later analysis estimated false discovery rates by permuting HLA or CMV assignments 20 times. In a later analysis, co-occurring TCRs were grouped using DBSCAN, and TCRdist sequence similarity was added for clustering within HLA-allele-positive subsets. Co-occurrence clustering excluded repertoires with fewer than 30,000 or more than 120,000 public chains, plus five with anomalous nucleotide sharing. TCRdb obtained this table from immuneACCESS and retained in-frame rearrangements with V and J assigned. These tables miss some clones; where compared with another copy, unresolved V genes account for less than half of the shortfall, and the remainder is unexplained. V, J and clone size derive from that table, while D and trimming were established from the DNA sequence. This sample has around 99,000 clones in its table, and approximately 57% of those were observed once. Of the sample, roughly 6.7% is held by the ten largest clones.

This chain joins TRBV5-8 to TRBJ2-5; the D gene is perhaps TRBD2, from 6 matching bases. The TCR originated in a woman aged 25-40 years in good health and CMV-seronegative. Sequenced input: PBMCs. The sequenced DNA: TGTGCCAGCAGGCGGACTACGCAAGAGACCCAGTACTTC. Protein translation: CASRRTTQETQYF.